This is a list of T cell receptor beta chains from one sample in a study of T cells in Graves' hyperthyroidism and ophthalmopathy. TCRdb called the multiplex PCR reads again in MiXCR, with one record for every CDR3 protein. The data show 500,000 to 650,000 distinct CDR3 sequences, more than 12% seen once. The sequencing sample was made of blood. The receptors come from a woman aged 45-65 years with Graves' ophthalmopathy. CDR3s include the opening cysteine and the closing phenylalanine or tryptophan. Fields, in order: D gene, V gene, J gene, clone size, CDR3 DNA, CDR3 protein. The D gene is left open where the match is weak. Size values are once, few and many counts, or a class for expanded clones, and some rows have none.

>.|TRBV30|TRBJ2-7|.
TGTGCCTGGAGTGAGGGCAGCTTCTACGAGCAGTACTTC
CAWSEGSFYEQYF
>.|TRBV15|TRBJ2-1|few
TGTGCCACCAGCAGAGATGTGTCGATCCGTACCTACAATGAGCAGTTCTTC
CATSRDVSIRTYNEQFF
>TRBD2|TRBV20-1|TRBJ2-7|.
TGCAGTGCCGTTTTTGCGGGGGGGGGGGGCGAGCAGTACTTC
CSAVFAGGGGEQYF
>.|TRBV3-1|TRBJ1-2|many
TGTGCCAGCAGCCGCGCCGGGACGGCCTATGGCTACACCTTC
CASSRAGTAYGYTF
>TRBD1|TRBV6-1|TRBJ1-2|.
TGTGCCAGCAGTTATCAGGGGGCTGTGAACTATGGCTACACCTTC
CASSYQGAVNYGYTF
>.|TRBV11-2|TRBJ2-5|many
TGTGCCATCCGAGAAGGCGGAGGCTTACAAGAGACCCAGTACTTC
CAIREGGGLQETQYF
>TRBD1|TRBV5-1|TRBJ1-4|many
TGCGCCAGCAGCCGTCGACAGGGGGCCTATGAAAAACTGTTTTTT
CASSRRQGAYEKLFF
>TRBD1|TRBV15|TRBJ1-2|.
TGTGCCACCAGCAGAGGCAGGGGGGCGTATGGCTACACCTTC
CATSRGRGAYGYTF
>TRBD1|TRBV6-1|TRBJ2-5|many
TGTGCCAGCAGTTGGGACAGGGCCCAAGAGACCCAGTACTTC
CASSWDRAQETQYF
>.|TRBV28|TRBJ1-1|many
TGTGCCACCCACCTTCTCAACACTGAAGCTTTCTTT
CATHLLNTEAFF
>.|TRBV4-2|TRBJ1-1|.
TGTGCCAGCAGCCAACGGGGGGCGACTGAAGCTTTCTTT
CASSQRGATEAFF
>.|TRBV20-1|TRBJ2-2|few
TGCAGTTTGGAGGCGGCATTAAACACCGGGGAGCTGTTTTTT
CSLEAALNTGELFF
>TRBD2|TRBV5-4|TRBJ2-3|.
TGTGCCAGCAGCTTGGTTCTAGCGGGAATGGATACGCAGTATTTT
CASSLVLAGMDTQYF
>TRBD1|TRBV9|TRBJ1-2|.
TGTGCCAGCAGCGACAAATCCCGGGACAGGGATAACTATGGCTACACCTTC
CASSDKSRDRDNYGYTF
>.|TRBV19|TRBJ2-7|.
TGTGCCAGTAGTACTAGCGCGAGCTCCTACGAGCAGTACTTC
CASSTSASSYEQYF
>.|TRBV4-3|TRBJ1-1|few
TGCGCCAGCAGCCAGGCAGGGAGGGGCACTGAAGCTTTCTTT
CASSQAGRGTEAFF
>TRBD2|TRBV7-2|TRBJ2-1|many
TGTGCCAGCAGCTTAGCCGGGACTAGCGGGTCTAATGAGCAGTTCTTC
CASSLAGTSGSNEQFF
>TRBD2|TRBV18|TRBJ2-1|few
TGTGCCAGCTCACCGCCTGGACTAGCGGGAGACTACAATGAGCAGTTCTTC
CASSPPGLAGDYNEQFF
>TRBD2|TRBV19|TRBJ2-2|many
TGTGCCAGTAAGCAGGTTAGCGGGAGTCTCACCGGGGAGCTGTTTTTT
CASKQVSGSLTGELFF
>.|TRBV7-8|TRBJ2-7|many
TGTGCCAGCAGCCCTCGACAGAACTACGAGCAGTACTTC
CASSPRQNYEQYF
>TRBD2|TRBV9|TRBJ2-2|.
TGTGCCAGCAGCGTAGGCGACCTAGCGGGAGTCTCCGGGGAGCTGTTTTTT
CASSVGDLAGVSGELFF
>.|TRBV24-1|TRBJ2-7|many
TGTGCCACCAGTGATGAGAGTAACGAGCAGTACTTC
CATSDESNEQYF
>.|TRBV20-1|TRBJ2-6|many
TGCAGTGCTAGAGCCTTAGGGTCTGGGGCCAACGTCCTGACTTTC
CSARALGSGANVLTF
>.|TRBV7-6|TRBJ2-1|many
TGTGCCAGCAGCTTATTGGTCGACGGGAGTTCCTACAATGAGCAGTTCTTC
CASSLLVDGSSYNEQFF
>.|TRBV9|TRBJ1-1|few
TGTGCCGGCAGCGTAGGACAGTACCTGAACACTGAAGCTTTCTTT
CAGSVGQYLNTEAFF
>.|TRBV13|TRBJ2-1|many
TGTGCCAGCAGCCCCCGTCTCGGGTACAATGAGCAGTTCTTC
CASSPRLGYNEQFF
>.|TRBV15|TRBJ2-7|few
TGTGCCACCAGCAGAGTCGTGCGGGGCGAGCAGTACTTC
CATSRVVRGEQYF
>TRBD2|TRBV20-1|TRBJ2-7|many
TGCAGTGCTAGTTTAGCGGGAGATCCCTCCCCGCACTACGAGCAGTACTTC
CSASLAGDPSPHYEQYF
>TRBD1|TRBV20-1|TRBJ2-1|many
TGCAGTGCTAGAAACCGGGACAGGGTCTATGAGCAGTTCTTC
CSARNRDRVYEQFF
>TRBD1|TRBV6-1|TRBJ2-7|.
TGTGCCAGCAAAACCGGGACAGGGCCCTACGAGCAGTACTTC
CASKTGTGPYEQYF
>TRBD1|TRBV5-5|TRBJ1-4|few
TGTGCCAGCAGCTTGAAGACAGGGGGCAATGAAAAACTGTTTTTT
CASSLKTGGNEKLFF
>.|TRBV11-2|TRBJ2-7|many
TGTGCCAGCAGCGCTCCGGGACGCAAGAACGAGCAGTACTTC
CASSAPGRKNEQYF
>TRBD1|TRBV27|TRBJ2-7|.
TGTGCCAGCAGCTACAGGGGGTCGGTCTACGAGCAGTACTTC
CASSYRGSVYEQYF
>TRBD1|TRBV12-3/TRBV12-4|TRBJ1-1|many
TGTGCCAGCAGTTCCCATCCGGGACAGAAGAACACTGAAGCTTTCTTT
CASSSHPGQKNTEAFF
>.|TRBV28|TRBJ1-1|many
TGTGCCAGCAGCTTCGGACAGAACACTGAAGCTTTCTTT
CASSFGQNTEAFF
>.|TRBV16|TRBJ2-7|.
TGTGCCAGCAGCCAATCGCAGCTGGGGGACGAGCAGTACTTC
CASSQSQLGDEQYF
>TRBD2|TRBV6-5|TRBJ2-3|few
TGTGCCAACAGTTACCGGCTAGCGGGACCGACCTCTAGCACAGATACGCAGTATTTT
CANSYRLAGPTSSTDTQYF
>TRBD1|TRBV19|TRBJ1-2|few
TGTGCCAGTATTCAATCGACAGGGGATTACTATGGCTACACCTTC
CASIQSTGDYYGYTF
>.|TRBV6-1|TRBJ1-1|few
TGTGCCAGCATTAAGTCTCCGGGAAGGGAGCGGGTGGGCACTGAAGCTTTCTTT
CASIKSPGRERVGTEAFF
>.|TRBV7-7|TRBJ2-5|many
TGTGCTAGCAGCACTCGACCCGGCCGAGAGACCCAGTACTTC
CASSTRPGRETQYF